The rows below give T cell receptor beta chains drawn from one sample of a study of shared clonotypes between healthy human individuals. Using immunoSEQ multiplex PCR, the repertoire was profiled, and TCRdb retains in-frame clones only, with some absent. The repertoire holds about 1.9 million clones, with over 85% as singletons. Sequencing was performed on naive CD8+ T cells from PBMCs. Every receptor here comes from a man aged 18 to 30 in good health. Some clones in this sample may be carry-over from other donors' samples. Each CDR3 is given with its conserved first and last residue. A D gene is named only where the DNA matches it firmly. Clone size is not always given. Where it is, it says once, few, many or a class for expanded clones.

d_gene,j_gene,len,abundance,v_gene,CDR3aa,CDR3nt
-,TRBJ1-2,14,-,TRBV18,CASSPGEANYGYTF,TGTGCCAGCTCACCAGGGGAAGCTAACTATGGCTACACCTTC
-,TRBJ1-4,19,-,TRBV14,CASSQEWLRVGQPNEKLFF,TGTGCCAGCAGCCAAGAATGGCTACGGGTTGGACAGCCCAATGAAAAACTGTTTTTT
TRBD2,TRBJ2-7,18,-,TRBV18,CASSPPGLAGGGAYEQYF,TGTGCCAGCTCACCCCCGGGACTAGCGGGAGGTGGGGCCTACGAGCAGTACTTC
TRBD1,TRBJ1-4,16,-,TRBV7-9,CASSPRDSRSGEKLFF,TGTGCCAGCAGCCCTCGGGACAGCCGATCGGGCGAAAAACTGTTTTTT
TRBD1,TRBJ2-7,15,-,TRBV2,CASSARDRDSYEQYF,TGTGCCAGCAGCGCACGCGACAGGGACTCCTACGAGCAGTACTTC
-,TRBJ2-7,16,-,TRBV4-3,CASSQDEDSFSYEQYF,TGCGCCAGCAGCCAAGATGAGGACAGCTTCTCCTACGAGCAGTACTTC
-,TRBJ2-7,16,-,TRBV4-1,CASSQEWDGNPYEQYF,TGCGCCAGCAGCCAAGAGTGGGACGGAAATCCCTACGAGCAGTACTTC
TRBD2,TRBJ2-7,15,-,TRBV15,CATREGAGGNYEQYF,TGTGCCACCCGCGAAGGGGCGGGAGGGAACTACGAGCAGTACTTC
-,TRBJ2-7,14,-,TRBV14,CASSQARTVYEQYF,TGTGCCAGCAGCCAAGCCCGGACCGTCTACGAGCAGTACTTC
TRBD2,TRBJ2-3,21,-,TRBV4-1,CASSQRPGLVTTRPPPDTQYF,TGCGCCAGCAGCCAACGCCCCGGACTAGTTACGACTCGGCCTCCGCCAGATACGCAGTATTTT
-,TRBJ2-7,14,-,TRBV2,CASSETEGGYEQYF,TGTGCCAGCAGTGAAACGGAGGGGGGCTACGAGCAGTACTTC
-,TRBJ2-1,17,-,TRBV2,CASSERRVGTSYNEQFF,TGTGCCAGCAGTGAAAGGCGGGTAGGGACCTCCTACAATGAGCAGTTCTTC
-,TRBJ2-3,17,-,TRBV15,CATSRDSGAGTGDTQYF,TGTGCCACCAGCAGAGATAGTGGGGCAGGGACGGGAGATACGCAGTATTTT
-,TRBJ1-1,18,-,TRBV7-8,CASSLEVWGEGWLTEAFF,TGTGCCAGCAGCTTAGAGGTTTGGGGGGAAGGTTGGCTCACTGAAGCTTTCTTT
-,TRBJ1-1,15,-,TRBV27,CASSLSGLGTTEAFF,TGTGCCAGCAGTTTAAGTGGGCTGGGGACCACTGAAGCTTTCTTT
TRBD1,TRBJ2-2,15,-,TRBV27,CASRLGTGGIGELFF,TGTGCCAGCAGGCTAGGGACAGGGGGTATCGGGGAGCTGTTTTTT
TRBD1,TRBJ2-1,17,-,TRBV7-2,CASSSREGQGNYNEQFF,TGTGCCAGCAGCTCACGGGAGGGACAGGGGAACTACAATGAGCAGTTCTTC
-,TRBJ2-1,14,-,TRBV7-9,CASSPAPEDQGQFF,TGTGCCAGCAGCCCAGCCCCCGAGGACCAGGGGCAGTTCTTC
-,TRBJ1-4,14,-,TRBV9,CASSDGTQNEKLFF,TGTGCCAGCAGCGACGGGACTCAGAATGAAAAACTGTTTTTT
-,TRBJ2-1,17,-,TRBV4-1,CASSRKGGLQVYNEQFF,TGCGCCAGCAGCCGAAAAGGTGGTTTGCAGGTCTACAATGAGCAGTTCTTC
-,TRBJ1-3,16,-,TRBV4-3,CASSQDMTTSGNTIYF,TGCGCCAGCAGCCAAGATATGACAACCTCTGGAAACACCATATATTTT
-,TRBJ1-1,18,-,TRBV4-2,CASSHDNRELSGNTEAFF,TGTGCCAGCAGCCATGATAACAGGGAGTTGTCGGGGAACACTGAAGCTTTCTTT
TRBD2,TRBJ2-1,16,once,TRBV7-9,CTSSPPGTSGINEQFF,TGTACCAGCAGCCCACCCGGGACTAGCGGGATCAATGAGCAGTTCTTC
-,TRBJ1-5,14,few,TRBV9,CASSVDRRNQPQHF,TGTGCCAGCAGCGTCGACAGGAGAAATCAGCCCCAGCATTTT
TRBD2,TRBJ2-2,19,-,TRBV4-3,CASSRLAGGPHSNTGELFF,TGCGCCAGCAGCCGACTAGCGGGAGGCCCTCATTCGAACACCGGGGAGCTGTTTTTT
-,TRBJ1-1,14,-,TRBV14,CASSQDGGITTAFF,TGTGCCAGCAGCCAAGATGGGGGGATTACTACGGCTTTCTTT
-,TRBJ1-2,14,-,TRBV14,CASSQPSKNYGYTF,TGTGCCAGCAGCCAACCCAGCAAGAACTATGGCTACACCTTC
-,TRBJ1-2,14,once,TRBV5-6,CASSLRGPGYGYTF,TGTGCCAGCAGTTTGAGGGGACCCGGCTATGGCTACACCTTC
TRBD2,TRBJ2-1,15,-,TRBV10-3,CAISDVLAGLGEQFF,TGTGCCATCAGTGACGTACTAGCGGGACTGGGTGAGCAGTTCTTC
TRBD1,TRBJ2-1,14,-,TRBV28,CASTLTGAYNEQFF,TGTGCCAGCACCCTGACAGGGGCCTACAATGAGCAGTTCTTC
-,TRBJ1-1,14,-,TRBV15,CATSSREGVTEAFF,TGTGCCACCAGCTCCCGAGAAGGGGTGACTGAAGCTTTCTTT
-,TRBJ1-2,19,-,TRBV29-1,CSVEDPRYTTGRSNYGYTF,TGCAGCGTTGAAGATCCCCGGTATACCACAGGGCGGAGTAACTATGGCTACACCTTC
-,TRBJ2-1,13,-,TRBV6-1,CASREIHYNEQFF,TGTGCCAGCAGGGAGATCCACTACAATGAGCAGTTCTTC
TRBD1,TRBJ2-5,12,-,TRBV11-2,CAGSWGQGDQYF,TGTGCCGGCAGCTGGGGACAGGGGGACCAGTACTTC
-,TRBJ2-1,14,once,TRBV28,CASSFVDSYNEQFF,TGTGCCAGCAGTTTCGTGGACTCCTACAATGAGCAGTTCTTC
-,TRBJ2-7,15,-,TRBV9,CASSVGGGRAYEQYF,TGTGCCAGCAGCGTAGGTGGGGGGCGCGCCTACGAGCAGTACTTC
-,TRBJ1-1,14,-,TRBV11-2,CASSLIGADPEAFF,TGTGCCAGCAGCTTAATAGGGGCTGACCCTGAAGCTTTCTTT
-,TRBJ2-1,13,-,TRBV5-4,CASSLSGNNEQFF,TGTGCCAGCAGCTTGTCTGGAAACAATGAGCAGTTCTTC
TRBD2,TRBJ2-1,16,-,TRBV4-1,CASSAKLAGALNEQFF,TGCGCCAGCAGCGCGAAGCTAGCGGGAGCTCTCAATGAGCAGTTCTTC
TRBD2,TRBJ2-3,18,-,TRBV2,CASSERPGLAGNADTQYF,TGTGCCAGCAGTGAAAGACCTGGACTAGCGGGAAACGCAGATACGCAGTATTTT
TRBD1,TRBJ2-3,16,-,TRBV27,CASRTFGDRGTDTQYF,TGTGCCAGCAGGACCTTCGGGGACAGGGGCACAGATACGCAGTATTTT
TRBD2,TRBJ2-2,18,-,TRBV2,CASSEAPILAALTGELFF,TGTGCCAGCAGTGAAGCCCCAATACTAGCGGCCCTCACCGGGGAGCTGTTTTTT
-,TRBJ2-3,14,-,TRBV6-5,CASSPIPRTDTQYF,TGTGCCAGCAGTCCTATCCCCAGGACAGATACGCAGTATTTT
-,TRBJ1-2,12,-,TRBV28,CASSLRGSSYTF,TGTGCCAGCAGTTTACGGGGAAGTAGCTACACCTTC
-,TRBJ2-7,15,-,TRBV7-8,CASSPLPSYRNEQYF,TGTGCCAGCAGCCCCCTCCCCAGCTATCGGAACGAGCAGTACTTC
TRBD2,TRBJ2-1,15,-,TRBV13,CASSLFLAGANEQFF,TGTGCCAGCAGCTTATTTCTAGCGGGAGCCAATGAGCAGTTCTTC
-,TRBJ1-1,18,-,TRBV2,CASSDGSRTGLGDTEAFF,TGTGCCAGCAGTGATGGGTCCCGGACGGGTTTGGGGGACACTGAAGCTTTCTTT
TRBD1,TRBJ1-1,15,-,TRBV27,CASSKKGTGKHEAFF,TGTGCCAGCAGTAAGAAGGGGACAGGCAAACATGAAGCTTTCTTT
-,TRBJ2-3,11,once,TRBV5-6,CASSFADTQYF,TGTGCCAGCAGCTTCGCAGATACGCAGTATTTT
-,TRBJ2-5,14,-,TRBV5-1,CASSLDTGQETQYF,TGCGCCAGCAGCTTGGATACAGGGCAGGAGACCCAGTACTTC
-,TRBJ1-2,13,once,TRBV27,CASRARGLYGYTF,TGTGCCAGCAGGGCCCGGGGACTCTATGGCTACACCTTC
-,TRBJ2-7,13,-,TRBV13,CASSLAPDKEQYF,TGTGCCAGCAGCTTAGCCCCGGACAAAGAGCAGTACTTC
-,TRBJ1-2,16,-,TRBV7-8,CASSLVRAGVDYGYTF,TGTGCCAGCAGCTTAGTAAGGGCAGGGGTTGACTATGGCTACACCTTC